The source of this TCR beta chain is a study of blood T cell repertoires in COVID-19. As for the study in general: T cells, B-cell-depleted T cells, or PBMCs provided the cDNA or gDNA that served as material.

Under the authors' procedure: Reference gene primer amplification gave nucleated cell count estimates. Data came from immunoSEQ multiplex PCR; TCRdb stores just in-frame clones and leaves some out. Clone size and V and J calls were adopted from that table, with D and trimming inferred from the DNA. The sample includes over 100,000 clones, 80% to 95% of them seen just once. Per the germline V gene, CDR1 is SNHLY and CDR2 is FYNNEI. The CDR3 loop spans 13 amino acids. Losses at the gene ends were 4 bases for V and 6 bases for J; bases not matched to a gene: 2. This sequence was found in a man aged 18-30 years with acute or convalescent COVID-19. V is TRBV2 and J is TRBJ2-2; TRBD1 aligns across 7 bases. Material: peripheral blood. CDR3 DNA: TGTGCCAGCAGTGTTCAGGGGGCCGGGGAGCTGTTTTTT. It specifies CASSVQGAGELFF.